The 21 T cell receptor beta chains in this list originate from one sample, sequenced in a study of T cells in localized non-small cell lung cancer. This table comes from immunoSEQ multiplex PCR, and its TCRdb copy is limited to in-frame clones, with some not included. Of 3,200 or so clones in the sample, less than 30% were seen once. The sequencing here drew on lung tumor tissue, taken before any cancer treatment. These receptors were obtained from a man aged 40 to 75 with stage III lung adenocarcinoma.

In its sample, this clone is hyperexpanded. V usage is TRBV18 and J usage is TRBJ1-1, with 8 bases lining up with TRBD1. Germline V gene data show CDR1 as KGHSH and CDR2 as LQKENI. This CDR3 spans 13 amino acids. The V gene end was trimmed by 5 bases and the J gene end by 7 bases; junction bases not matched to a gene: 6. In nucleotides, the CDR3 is TGTGCCAGCTCAACGACAGGGGTTGATGAAGCTTTCTTT. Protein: CASSTTGVDEAFF.

CDR3 residues: CASSLGQGAHGYTF. The CDR3 nucleotides read TGTGCCAGCAGCTTGGGACAGGGGGCCCATGGCTACACCTTC. This rearrangement joins TRBV7-5 to TRBJ1-2; TRBD1 reflects the table's D call only, with no check against the DNA. TRBV7-5 counts as a pseudogene. The CDR3 totals 14 residues.

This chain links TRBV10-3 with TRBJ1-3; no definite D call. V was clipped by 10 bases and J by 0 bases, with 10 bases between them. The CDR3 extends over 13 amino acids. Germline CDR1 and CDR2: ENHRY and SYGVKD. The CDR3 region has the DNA TGTGCCAGTAGCCAAGCCTCTGGAAACACCATATATTTT. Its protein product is CASSQASGNTIYF.

CDR3 protein: CASTRGTDTQYF. The DNA of the CDR3 is TGTGCCAGCACCCGTGGGACAGATACGCAGTATTTT. The chain employs TRBV12-5 and TRBJ2-3; D gene unclear. The CDR3 is 12 amino acids. Germline loops: CDR1 LGHNT, CDR2 FRNRAP.

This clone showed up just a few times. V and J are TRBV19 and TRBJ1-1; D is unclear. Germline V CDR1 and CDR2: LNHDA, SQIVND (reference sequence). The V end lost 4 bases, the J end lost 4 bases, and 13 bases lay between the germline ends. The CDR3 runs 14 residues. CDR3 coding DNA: TGTGCCAGTAGTAGGATTGGTGGCTTCACTGAAGCTTTCTTT. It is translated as CASSRIGGFTEAFF.

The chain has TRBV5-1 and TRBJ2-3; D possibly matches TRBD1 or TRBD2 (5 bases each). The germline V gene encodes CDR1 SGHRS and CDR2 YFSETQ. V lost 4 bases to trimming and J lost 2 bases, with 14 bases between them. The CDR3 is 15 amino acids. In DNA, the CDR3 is TGCGCCAGCAGCATGGACGGGGCAAACACAGATACGCAGTATTTT. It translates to CASSMDGANTDTQYF.

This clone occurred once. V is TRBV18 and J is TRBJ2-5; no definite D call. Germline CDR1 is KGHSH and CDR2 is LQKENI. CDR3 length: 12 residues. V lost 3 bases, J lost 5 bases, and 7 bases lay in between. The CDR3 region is CASSPVQETQYF. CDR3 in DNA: TGTGCCAGCTCACCTGTCCAGGAGACCCAGTACTTC.

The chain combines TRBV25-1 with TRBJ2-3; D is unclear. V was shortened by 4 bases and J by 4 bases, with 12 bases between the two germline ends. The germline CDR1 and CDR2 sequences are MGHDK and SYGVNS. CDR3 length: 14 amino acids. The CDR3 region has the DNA TGTGCCAGCAGTGGTCGGTGGGCAGCAGATACGCAGTATTTT. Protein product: CASSGRWAADTQYF.

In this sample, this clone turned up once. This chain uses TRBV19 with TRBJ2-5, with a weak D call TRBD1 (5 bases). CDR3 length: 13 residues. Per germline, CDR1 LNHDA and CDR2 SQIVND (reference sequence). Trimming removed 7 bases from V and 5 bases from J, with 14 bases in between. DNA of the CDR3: TGTGCCAGTACCCCGGACCCAGGGGAGACCCAGTACTTC. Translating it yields CASTPDPGETQYF.

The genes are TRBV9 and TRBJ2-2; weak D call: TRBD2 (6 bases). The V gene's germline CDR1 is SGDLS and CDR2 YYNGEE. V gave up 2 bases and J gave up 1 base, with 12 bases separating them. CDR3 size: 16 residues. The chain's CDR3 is CASSVRGDLNTGELFF. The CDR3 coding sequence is TGTGCCAGCAGCGTTAGAGGGGACTTGAACACCGGGGAGCTGTTTTTT.

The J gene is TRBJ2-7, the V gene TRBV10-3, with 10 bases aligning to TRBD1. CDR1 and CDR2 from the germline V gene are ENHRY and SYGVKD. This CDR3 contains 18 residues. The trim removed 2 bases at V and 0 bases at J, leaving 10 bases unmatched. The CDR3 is CAISEKGTGTGDSYEQYF. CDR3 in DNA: TGTGCCATCAGTGAGAAGGGTACCGGGACAGGGGACTCCTACGAGCAGTACTTC.

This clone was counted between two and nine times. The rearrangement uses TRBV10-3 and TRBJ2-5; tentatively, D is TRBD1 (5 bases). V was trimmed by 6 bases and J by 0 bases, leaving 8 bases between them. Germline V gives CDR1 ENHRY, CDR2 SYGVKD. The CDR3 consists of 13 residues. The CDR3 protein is CAIRDSNQETQYF. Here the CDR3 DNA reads TGTGCCATCAGAGACAGTAACCAAGAGACCCAGTACTTC.

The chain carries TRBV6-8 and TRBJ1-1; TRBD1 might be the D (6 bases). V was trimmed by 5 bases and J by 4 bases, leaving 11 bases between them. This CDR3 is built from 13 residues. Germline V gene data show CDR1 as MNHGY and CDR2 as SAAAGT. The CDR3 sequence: CASSRGGGTEAFF. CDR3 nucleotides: TGTGCCAGCAGTCGCGGAGGGGGCACTGAAGCTTTCTTT.

This chain's CDR3 is CASSYAGGNSRETQYF. The CDR3 nucleotides are TGTGCCAGCAGTTACGCAGGGGGGAACAGTAGAGAGACCCAGTACTTC. The chain is built from TRBV6-8 and TRBJ2-5, with a possible D match to TRBD1 (7 bases). Germline V gene data show CDR1 as MNHGY and CDR2 as SAAAGT. The CDR3 extends over 16 amino acids. Trimming took 2 bases from V and 4 from J, leaving 17 bases between them.

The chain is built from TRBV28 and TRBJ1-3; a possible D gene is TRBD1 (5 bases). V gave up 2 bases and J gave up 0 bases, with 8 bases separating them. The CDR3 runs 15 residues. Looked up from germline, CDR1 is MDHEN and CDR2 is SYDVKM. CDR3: CASSLHRSSGNTIYF. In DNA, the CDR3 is TGTGCCAGCAGTTTACACAGGAGCTCTGGAAACACCATATATTTT.

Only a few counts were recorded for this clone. The CDR3 nucleotides are TGTGCCAGCAGTGGGGCACCGCATTACCAAGAGACCCAGTACTTC. Translating it yields CASSGAPHYQETQYF. The rearrangement joins TRBV9 to TRBJ2-5, with D possibly TRBD1 on 5 matching bases. Germline CDR1 is SGDLS and CDR2 is YYNGEE. CDR3 size: 15 residues. V was clipped by 5 bases and J by 0 bases, with 14 bases between them.

The DNA of the CDR3 is TGTGCTAGTGGTCCGCCCCAAGTGGGGGGGCTAGAAAACATTCAGTACTTC. Its protein product is CASGPPQVGGLENIQYF. The V gene is TRBV12-5, the J gene TRBJ2-4, with D tentatively TRBD2 (7 bases). The V gene lost 5 bases and the J gene lost 5 bases, with 22 bases spanning the gap. The CDR3 has 17 amino acids. The germline CDR1 and CDR2 sequences are LGHNT and FRNRAP.

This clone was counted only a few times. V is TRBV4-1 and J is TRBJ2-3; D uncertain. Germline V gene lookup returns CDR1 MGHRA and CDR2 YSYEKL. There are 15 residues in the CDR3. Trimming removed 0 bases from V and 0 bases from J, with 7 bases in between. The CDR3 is CASSQDGVSTDTQYF. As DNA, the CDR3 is TGCGCCAGCAGCCAAGATGGGGTTAGCACAGATACGCAGTATTTT.

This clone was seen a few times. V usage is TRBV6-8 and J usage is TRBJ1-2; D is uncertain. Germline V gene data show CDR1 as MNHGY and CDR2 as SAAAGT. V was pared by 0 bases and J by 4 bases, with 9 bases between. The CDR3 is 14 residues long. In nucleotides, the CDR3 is TGTGCCAGCAGTTACTCGACCAGTGGCTATGGCTACACCTTC. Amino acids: CASSYSTSGYGYTF.

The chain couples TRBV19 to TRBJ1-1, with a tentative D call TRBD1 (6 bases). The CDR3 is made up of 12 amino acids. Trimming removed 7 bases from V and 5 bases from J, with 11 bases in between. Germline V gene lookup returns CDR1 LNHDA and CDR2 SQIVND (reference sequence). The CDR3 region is CASTGGRTEAFF. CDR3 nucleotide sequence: TGTGCCAGTACTGGGGGCAGAACTGAAGCTTTCTTT.

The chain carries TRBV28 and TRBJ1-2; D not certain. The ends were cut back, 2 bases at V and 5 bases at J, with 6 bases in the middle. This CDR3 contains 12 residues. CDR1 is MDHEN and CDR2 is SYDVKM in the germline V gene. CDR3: CASSLMRYGYTF. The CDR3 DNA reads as TGTGCCAGCAGTTTAATGCGATATGGCTACACCTTC.